This entry describes one T cell receptor (beta chain). The data derive from a study of blood T cell repertoires in COVID-19. With 8 bases removed from V and 4 bases from J, the gap between germline ends came to 17 bases. Germline V gene sequence: CDR1 LNHDA, CDR2 SQIVND (reference sequence). This CDR3 spans 14 amino acids. Participants were aged roughly 18 to 89 years from roughly 26 US areas. Clinical history as reported by participants underpinned cohort assignment. Two negative PCRs, clearance, or symptom resolution were required of recovered Cohort 3 donors. Source study methods: Amplification from reference gene primers served as the basis for estimated nucleated cell counts. The repertoire was sequenced with immunoSEQ multiplex PCR; TCRdb's copy has only in-frame clones and lacks some. The V and J calls and clone size were taken over from that table, and D and trimming were inferred from the DNA. Among roughly 350,000 clones listed, 92% were seen once.

The sample comprised PBMCs or T cells enriched from blood (not recorded which). This TCR was recovered from a woman aged 25 to 39 who had recovered from COVID-19. The genes are TRBV19 and TRBJ1-2; the D is unclear. The CDR3 DNA is TGTGCCAGTCACCACCCACGGGTTTCCTATGGCTACACCTTC. Protein product: CASHHPRVSYGYTF.